This T cell receptor beta chain is from a study of shared clonotypes between healthy human individuals. The CDR3 totals 15 residues. Trimming took 2 bases from V and 1 from J, leaving 11 bases between them. Looked up from germline, CDR1 is SEHNR and CDR2 is FQNEAQ (reference sequence). Assay: immunoSEQ multiplex PCR; the TCRdb copy retains only in-frame clones and omits some. Seen here are about 1 million clones, under 80% observed once, and the top ten hold approximately 1.5%. Broader study findings: Sampling was confined to blood; repertoires within tissues likely differ. Naive subsets generally had larger estimated richness than memory subsets. Represented genetic and exposure-history diversity was restricted by having few donors. It was the non-shared clonotypes that had lower generation probabilities than clonotypes shared by all four donors.

This clone came up many times. The antigen remains undetermined. The sequenced sample consisted of memory CD4+ T cells sorted from blood. Noted subset: CD45RA-negative fraction. The sequence came from a man in his late teens or twenties in good health. The chain links TRBV7-9 to TRBJ2-5, with D maybe TRBD1 (5 bases). The CDR3 DNA is TGTGCCAGCAGCTTAATCAGACAGTCCCAAGAGACCCAGTACTTC. Its translation is CASSLIRQSQETQYF.